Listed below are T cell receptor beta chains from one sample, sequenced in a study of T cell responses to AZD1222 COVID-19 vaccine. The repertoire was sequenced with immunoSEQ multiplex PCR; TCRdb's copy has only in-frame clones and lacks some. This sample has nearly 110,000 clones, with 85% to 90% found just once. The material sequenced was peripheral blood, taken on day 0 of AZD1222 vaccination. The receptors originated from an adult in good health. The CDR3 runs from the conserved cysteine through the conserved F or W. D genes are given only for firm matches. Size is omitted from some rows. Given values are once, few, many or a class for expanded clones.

TGTGCCAGCTCTCCCGGACCGTCCTATGGCTACACCTTC | CASSPGPSYGYTF | NA | TRBJ1-2 | NA | TRBV18
TGTGCCTGGAGTGTGACAGGGTTCTCCGGGGAGCTGTTTTTT | CAWSVTGFSGELFF | NA | TRBJ2-2 | TRBD1 | TRBV30
TGCAGCGTTGAGGGGATGCAAAGCTCCTACAATGAGCAGTTCTTC | CSVEGMQSSYNEQFF | NA | TRBJ2-1 | NA | TRBV29-1
TGTGCCAGCAGTAATAGGGAGACCCAGTACTTC | CASSNRETQYF | NA | TRBJ2-5 | NA | TRBV6-2/TRBV6-3
TGTGCCAGCAGCTTAGCAAGTGTGCCAGACCACTATGGCTACACCTTC | CASSLASVPDHYGYTF | NA | TRBJ1-2 | NA | TRBV7-9
TGTGCCAGCAGCCGGACGACAGGCACGTCGCAAGAGACCCAGTACTTC | CASSRTTGTSQETQYF | NA | TRBJ2-5 | NA | TRBV4-2
TGTGCCAGCAGCCAAGAGCGGGACGGGAGGGGATCCTACGAGCAGTACTTC | CASSQERDGRGSYEQYF | NA | TRBJ2-7 | TRBD2 | TRBV14
TGTGCCAGTAGTCTAGCGGGAGTTCTGGGCAATGAGCAGTTCTTC | CASSLAGVLGNEQFF | NA | TRBJ2-1 | TRBD2 | TRBV19
TGTGCCAGCACCCTAGGGCGGTATCATGAGACCCAGTACTTC | CASTLGRYHETQYF | NA | TRBJ2-5 | NA | TRBV6-5
TGTGCCAGCAGTTACCGGGCTAGCGGACCCCTGAGGGAGCTGTTTTTT | CASSYRASGPLRELFF | few | TRBJ2-2 | TRBD2 | TRBV6-5
TGTGCCAGCAGCCAAGATTGGGACCCCCGGTCCGGCTCACCCCTCCACTTT | CASSQDWDPRSGSPLHF | NA | TRBJ1-6 | NA | TRBV3-1/TRBV3-2
TGTGCCAGCAGTCCCGGGACAGTAGCTTATACGCAGTATTTT | CASSPGTVAYTQYF | NA | TRBJ2-3 | TRBD1 | TRBV6-5
TGCGCCAGCAGCCAAGGTGGTTCCTATGGCTACACCTTC | CASSQGGSYGYTF | NA | TRBJ1-2 | NA | TRBV4-3